This note documents a single TCR beta chain sequence. The clone's antigen remains unknown. No per-base quality is available; no much larger clone lies one base away. This sample is drawn from a study of T cell changes during pregnancy in multiple sclerosis (dated by TCRdb to about 2019). Study-level background: In women with multiple sclerosis, the researchers looked at how the T cell repertoire shifted as pregnancy progressed.

Trimmed from V: 4 bases; trimmed from J: 5 bases; junction bases lacking a gene match: 4. The CDR3 contains 14 residues, cysteine and phenylalanine counted. CDR3 DNA only is kept here, 42 bases in frame from base 1. Reading the germline V gene gives CDR1 SGHRS and CDR2 YFSETQ. Library construction relied on the immunoSEQ multiplex PCR assay. Not all clones reach the TCRdb copy of this immuneACCESS table, which keeps in-frame sequences only. Checked studies attribute under half of the gap to unresolved V genes and leave the rest unexplained. The sample table shows about 59,000 clones, and around 94% are seen once. Together, the top ten hold roughly 2.5% of the sample.

The sequence derives from a female donor with multiple sclerosis, enrolled in a pregnancy study. The sequence joins TRBV5-1 to TRBJ2-1; TRBD1 matches 9 bases in the middle. The sample in question was CD8+ T cells from peripheral blood mononuclear cells, obtained after pregnancy. DNA sequence: TGCGCCAGCAGCCCAGGGACAGGGAACAATGAGCAGTTCTTC. This codes for CASSPGTGNNEQFF.